The clone carrying this T cell receptor beta chain came up a few times. What it recognizes is unknown. These data are taken from a study of shared clonotypes between healthy human individuals. Whole-study context: CD4 naive and CD4 memory each took three plates per donor, while CD8 naive took two and CD8 memory one.

The CDR3 is 15 residues long. In germline, CDR1 is SNHLY, CDR2 FYNNEI. Trimming pared 6 bases from V and 4 bases from J, leaving 18 bases between. Data came from immunoSEQ multiplex PCR; TCRdb stores just in-frame clones and leaves some out. The data contain approximately 340,000 clones, approximately 74% of them seen just once; the ten biggest clones take up 10%. Study conclusions and caveats: Naive CD4 clonotypes were shared across a few donors at about 5.2%. Researchers sampled blood only, noting tissue repertoires likely differ.

Sequenced sample: memory CD4+ T cells sorted from blood. This sample's subset: CD45RA-negative fraction. This receptor was identified in a man aged 30-40 years in good health. The chain employs TRBV2 and TRBJ1-2; D might be TRBD1 (6 bases). The CDR3 DNA is TGTGCCAGCAGCCTTGGACAGCTTTCTTTCTATGGCTACACCTTC. This sequence encodes CASSLGQLSFYGYTF.